The 8 T cell receptor beta chains presented below share a single source sample, sequenced in a study of Graves' ophthalmopathy and Graves' hyperthyroidism. The study amplified TCR beta CDR3 regions using RNA transcripts. Second-round multiplex PCR followed a first-round RT-PCR using HTBI primers. A single record per CDR3 protein comes from TCRdb applying MiXCR to the multiplex PCR reads. This repertoire shows about 1.2 million distinct CDR3 sequences, approximately 35% found once; its top ten account for roughly 10%. Sample: peripheral blood or thyroid tissue (not recorded which). The receptors originated from an adult man with Graves' hyperthyroidism.

Comment on this clonotype: Being one base from a much bigger clone, this may be a read error. The chain uses TRBV20-1 and TRBJ1-4; possible D gene TRBD1, 6 bases. Trimming pared 3 bases from V and 8 bases from J, leaving 13 bases between. CDR1 and CDR2 from the germline V gene are DFQATT and SNEGSKA (reference sequence). This CDR3 spans 13 amino acids. CDR3 in DNA: TGCAGTGCTAGTGGGGGGGCATGGGAAAAACTGTTTTTT. Translation: CSASGGAWEKLFF.

This clonotype was found many times. A single base separates this from a much larger clone, so it may be a read error. The chain joins TRBV15 to TRBJ1-1; D gene unclear. This CDR3 comprises 13 residues. Per the germline V gene, CDR1 is LNHNV and CDR2 is YYDKDF (reference sequence). V lost 0 bases and J lost 1, with 3 bases in between. The CDR3 bases are TGTGCCACCAGCAGAGAGAGGAACACTGAAGCTTTCTTT. This codes for CATSRERNTEAFF.

At least ten counts were recorded for this clonotype. V is TRBV10-3 and J is TRBJ1-2; 9 bases map to TRBD1. Losses at the gene ends were 6 bases for V and 4 bases for J; bases not matched to a gene: 3. The CDR3 is made up of 13 amino acids. Per germline, CDR1 ENHRY and CDR2 SYGVKD. The CDR3 region has the DNA TGTGCCATCAGCAGGGGACAGGGCTATGGCTACACCTTC. It is translated as CAISRGQGYGYTF.

This rearrangement joins TRBV9 to TRBJ2-7, with D perhaps matching TRBD2 (5 bases). Per germline, CDR1 SGDLS and CDR2 YYNGEE. V gave up 0 bases and J gave up 2 bases, with 9 bases separating them. The CDR3 runs 14 residues. The CDR3: CASSVGGMPYEQYF. CDR3 sequence (DNA): TGTGCCAGCAGCGTAGGAGGGATGCCCTACGAGCAGTACTTC.

This clonotype was detected ten times or more. This rearrangement joins TRBV11-2 to TRBJ1-1; no clear D. The V end was cut by 1 base, the J end by 8 bases, with 17 bases between. The CDR3 consists of 15 residues. Germline CDR1 reads SGHAT; CDR2 reads FQNNGV. CDR3 protein: CASSLVRTGKREAFF. CDR3 DNA: TGTGCCAGCAGCTTAGTCAGGACGGGAAAACGCGAAGCTTTCTTT.

This clonotype was recorded many times. The V call is TRBV20-1, the J call TRBJ1-5; D remains unclear. This CDR3 has 13 amino acids. Deletions cut 3 bases from V and 5 bases from J, with 11 bases between. Germline V gives CDR1 DFQATT, CDR2 SNEGSKA (reference sequence). This CDR3 reads CSASFRTYQPQHF. The CDR3 DNA reads TGCAGTGCTAGTTTCCGTACCTATCAGCCCCAGCATTTT.

The gene calls are TRBV7-2 and TRBJ2-7; perhaps TRBD1 as D (5 bases). There are 14 residues in the CDR3. Trimming took 11 bases from V and 3 from J, leaving 20 bases between them. The germline CDR1 and CDR2 sequences are SGHTA and FQGNSA. This CDR3 reads CAEQLSRARYEQYF. The CDR3 nucleotides read TGTGCCGAGCAGCTCAGCAGGGCGCGCTACGAGCAGTACTTC.

J is TRBJ2-7 and V is TRBV9; unclear D gene. The germline CDR1 and CDR2 sequences are SGDLS and YYNGEE. Trimming stripped 3 bases from V and 3 bases from J, with 19 bases between. This CDR3 comprises 16 residues. CDR3 protein: CASSAKPGHSFYEQYF. The CDR3 DNA sequence: TGTGCCAGCAGCGCGAAACCGGGCCACAGCTTCTACGAGCAGTACTTC.